One and the same sample provided the 9 T cell receptor beta chains below, sequenced in a study of OX40 agonist ivuxolimab in advanced cancers. Clones were sequenced by immunoSEQ multiplex PCR, and TCRdb holds only the in-frame ones, with some missing. Of fewer than 85,000 clones in the sample, around nine tenths were seen once. Sequenced here: CD4+ or CD8+ T cells sorted from blood, sampled in a trial of the OX40 agonist ivuxolimab. These receptors all come from an adult with an advanced solid tumor such as melanoma, head and neck, liver or kidney cancer.

The chain has TRBV5-1 and TRBJ1-6; a weak D match, TRBD1 (6 bases). This CDR3 contains 14 residues. Germline loops: CDR1 SGHRS, CDR2 YFSETQ. V lost 4 bases and J 6 bases, leaving 11 bases between the germline ends. CDR3 sequence (DNA): TGCGCCAGCAGCCCTGGGACAACTAATTCACCCCTCCACTTT. It encodes CASSPGTTNSPLHF. The full variable domain, its missing parts supplied by reference TRBV5-1 and TRBJ1-6, is KAGVTQTPRYLIKTRGQQVTLSCSPISGHRSVSWYQQTPGQGLQFLFEYFSETQRNKGNFPGRFSGRQFSNSRSEMNVSTLELGDSALYLCASSPGTTNSPLHFGNGTRLTVT.

The V and J genes are TRBV5-1 and TRBJ2-2; no firm D call. The germline gives CDR1 SGHRS, CDR2 YFSETQ. Trimming removed 2 bases from V and 1 base from J, with 6 bases in between. The CDR3 has 14 amino acids. CDR3 nucleotide sequence: TGCGCCAGCAGCTTTACGGTGAACACCGGGGAGCTGTTTTTT. The encoded protein is CASSFTVNTGELFF.

The chain links TRBV6-1 to TRBJ2-7; 7 bases agree with TRBD1. After removal of 7 bases from V and 0 bases from J, the junction contained 6 bases not matched to a gene. The germline V gene has CDR1 MNHNS and CDR2 SASEGT. The CDR3 contains 14 residues. CDR3 nucleotides: TGTGCCAGCACCCTACAGGGGAGCTCCTACGAGCAGTACTTC. It is translated as CASTLQGSSYEQYF.

V and J are TRBV15 and TRBJ2-3; 7 positions match TRBD1. Trimming at V came to 0 bases and at J to 6 bases, leaving 12 bases not matched to a gene. This CDR3 has 17 residues. CDR1 and CDR2 (germline): LNHNV, YYDKDF (reference sequence). The CDR3 sequence is CATSRDKGTVPVDTQYF. As DNA, the CDR3 is TGTGCCACCAGCAGAGATAAAGGGACAGTCCCTGTGGATACGCAGTATTTT.

The rearrangement links TRBV28 to TRBJ2-3; 10 bases are shared with TRBD2. The V gene end was trimmed by 10 bases and the J gene end by 7 bases; junction bases not matched to a gene: 11. The CDR3 sequence is 14 residues long. CDR1 is MDHEN, CDR2 SYDVKM, per germline. The CDR3 DNA follows: TGTGCCACCAAAGCGGGAGGGAGCACGAATACGCAGTATTTT. It codes for CATKAGGSTNTQYF.

The gene calls are TRBV19 and TRBJ2-3; 7 bases line up with TRBD2. The CDR3 runs 16 residues. V shed 4 bases and J 0 bases; nucleotides not matched to a gene: 7. The germline gives CDR1 LNHDA, CDR2 SQIVND (reference sequence). The CDR3 DNA follows: TGTGCCAGTAGTAAGGGCGGCGGGAGAAGCACAGATACGCAGTATTTT. This sequence encodes CASSKGGGRSTDTQYF.

J is TRBJ2-4 and V is TRBV6-6; 10 bases match TRBD2. The V and J ends lost 2 bases and 9 bases, in that order; junction bases with no gene match: 10. This CDR3 spans 16 amino acids. Germline V lookup: CDR1 MNHNY, CDR2 SVGAGI (reference sequence). The CDR3 nucleotides are TGTGCCAGCAGTTACGTCTCTAGCGGGAGCGGGGGCATTCAGTACTTC. This gives the protein CASSYVSSGSGGIQYF.

The chain recombines TRBV5-1 with TRBJ2-5, with 11 nucleotides matching TRBD2. The CDR3 contains 15 residues. Trimming at V came to 4 bases and at J to 0 bases, leaving 2 bases not matched to a gene. Germline V gene sequence: CDR1 SGHRS, CDR2 YFSETQ. The CDR3 region has the DNA TGCGCCAGCAGCGTACTAGCGGGGGACCAAGAGACCCAGTACTTC. Its protein product is CASSVLAGDQETQYF. Full variable domain (remainder filled in from reference TRBV5-1 and TRBJ2-5): KAGVTQTPRYLIKTRGQQVTLSCSPISGHRSVSWYQQTPGQGLQFLFEYFSETQRNKGNFPGRFSGRQFSNSRSEMNVSTLELGDSALYLCASSVLAGDQETQYFGPGTRLLVL.

V usage is TRBV2 and J usage is TRBJ2-7, with 7 positions matching TRBD1. CDR1 SNHLY and CDR2 FYNNEI come from the germline V gene. CDR3 length: 15 amino acids. The V gene end was trimmed by 7 bases and the J gene end by 1 base; junction bases not matched to a gene: 10. CDR3 coding DNA: TGTGCCAGCATCCGGGGACAGAATTTTTCCTACGAGCAGTACTTC. It encodes CASIRGQNFSYEQYF.